The source of this TCR beta chain is a study of technical replicates of blood from a handful of donors. The trim removed 6 bases at V and 4 bases at J, leaving 4 bases unmatched. Germline V gives CDR1 KGHSH, CDR2 LQKENI. The length of the CDR3 is 13 residues. This clone has just one count. Here immunoSEQ multiplex PCR was the method, and the copy in TCRdb shows in-frame clones only, minus some. There are some 76,000 clones in the sample; approximately 94% occur only once, and approximately 0.4% lies in the top ten. The sample was T cells isolated from PBMCs. This clonotype originated in a human donor in good health. The chain employs TRBV18 and TRBJ2-5, with 8 bases fitting TRBD1. CDR3 DNA sequence: TGTGCCAGCTCCCTAGGACAGGGAGAGACCCAGTACTTC. Its translation: CASSLGQGETQYF. Drawing the rest from reference TRBV18 and TRBJ2-5, the complete variable domain is NAGVMQNPRHLVRRRGQEARLRCSPMKGHSHVYWYRQLPEEGLKFMVYLQKENIIDESGMPKERFSAEFPKEGPSILRIQQVVRGDSAAYFCASSLGQGETQYFGPGTRLLVL.